This TCR beta chain was retrieved from a study of T cells in Graves' hyperthyroidism and ophthalmopathy. Germline-derived CDR1 and CDR2 are KGHDR and SFDVKD. The germline V and J ends were trimmed by 1 base and 1 base, with 8 bases remaining between them. This CDR3 has 15 amino acids. TCR beta CDR3 regions were amplified from RNA transcripts. The TCR CDR3 was amplified in a first-round RT-PCR using the HTBI primer set. Each CDR3 protein gets one entry after TCRdb re-called the multiplex PCR reads with MiXCR. The sample lists some 400,000 distinct CDR3 sequences; approximately 15% were seen once. This clonotype was seen repeatedly, ten times or more.

This receptor was taken from a woman aged 55-70 years with Graves' hyperthyroidism. This chain connects TRBV24-1 to TRBJ2-3; D is unresolved. The sequencing sample was made of blood. The CDR3 DNA sequence: TGTGCCACCAGTGATTTACCGTCGGGCACAGATACGCAGTATTTT. Its translation: CATSDLPSGTDTQYF.